This TCR beta chain was recovered during a study of cytomegalovirus exposure and HLA in healthy donors. About the research overall: Counted in an early data release were about 85 million unique TCRs from HLA-typed donors. Among the roughly 370 genotyped donors, approximately 81% were placed in the Caucasian-associated ancestry cluster.

The junction had 4 bases not matched to a gene; V was cut back by 5 bases and J by 0 bases. This CDR3 is 14 amino acids long. Germline lookup yields CDR1 SGHTA and CDR2 FQGNSA. PCR was performed using 60 Vbeta and 13 Jbeta primers. Profiling relied on immunoSEQ multiplex PCR, and the TCRdb table lists in-frame clones only, not all of them. The sample yields about 140,000 clones, of which the top ten take up approximately 1%. This rearrangement joins TRBV7-2 to TRBJ2-7; 7 bases are shared with TRBD1. The source material was PBMCs. This clonotype originated in a male donor in good health and CMV-seronegative. The CDR3 loop reads CASSPDRASYEQYF. CDR3 bases: TGTGCCAGCAGCCCAGACAGGGCCTCCTACGAGCAGTACTTC.